This T cell receptor (beta chain) was identified during a study of blood T cell repertoires in COVID-19. At the level of the study: PBMCs, B-cell-depleted T cells, or T cells provided the cDNA or gDNA that made up the material.

The CDR3 spans 14 residues. Germline V lookup: CDR1 MNHNY, CDR2 SVGAGI (reference sequence). The germline V and J ends were trimmed by 0 bases and 6 bases, with 9 bases remaining between them. In the original processing: Reference gene primer amplification gave nucleated cell count estimates. Clones were read by immunoSEQ multiplex PCR, and TCRdb kept only the in-frame ones, dropping some. The D gene and trimming were derived from the DNA, and the V and J assignments and clone size from that table. The repertoire consists of about 170,000 clones, with 88% occurring once and the leading ten covering around a quarter.

Sequencing used peripheral blood. The chain uses TRBV6-6 and TRBJ1-5; tentative D call: TRBD1 (6 bases). The sequence was collected from a man aged 60 to 69 with acute or convalescent COVID-19. CDR3 amino acids: CASSYSGGLQPQHF. DNA of the CDR3: TGTGCCAGCAGTTACTCCGGGGGGCTTCAGCCCCAGCATTTT.